This entry concerns a single TCR beta chain. The source of the sample is a study of OX40 agonist ivuxolimab in advanced cancers. At the level of the study: Hepatocellular carcinoma, melanoma, renal cell or head and neck cancer affected the dose-escalation patients. Antecedent anti-PD-1, anti-PD-L1 or anti-CTLA-4 therapy was permissible, with about 40% having received some.

Profiled with immunoSEQ multiplex PCR; TCRdb holds only in-frame clones, not every one. The data show under 70,000 clones, approximately 90% seen once. Patients were excluded for autoimmune disease history or systemic immunosuppression. Sampling times: baseline, cycle 4 day 1, cycle 7 day 1. This CDR3 is 13 amino acids long. The germline V gene has CDR1 MNHNS and CDR2 SASEGT. Trimming left V 4 bases short and J 5 bases short, with 9 bases between. The clonotype was recovered from an adult with an advanced solid tumor such as melanoma, head and neck, liver or kidney cancer. The V call is TRBV6-1, the J call TRBJ1-5; tentative D call: TRBD1 (6 bases). The sample in question was CD4+ or CD8+ T cells sorted from blood, obtained in a trial of the OX40 agonist ivuxolimab. The CDR3 loop reads CASSATGYQPQHF. DNA of the CDR3: TGTGCCAGCAGTGCGACAGGATATCAGCCCCAGCATTTT.